This T cell receptor beta chain originates from a study of cytomegalovirus exposure and HLA in healthy donors. General study points: TRBV6-2, TRBV6-3 and other indistinguishable V segments were excluded. The authors assumed roughly uniform sequencing depth across donors for presence/absence analyses.

A word on this clone: Its antigen is not identified.

The PCR had 60 Vbeta and 13 Jbeta primers. Method: immunoSEQ multiplex PCR; TCRdb's copy keeps in-frame clones and lacks some. The table lists under 150,000 clones, about 68% of them singletons. The CDR3 sequence is 15 residues long. V shed 4 bases and J 2 bases; nucleotides not matched to a gene: 5. From germline, CDR1 is LGHNA and CDR2 YNFKEQ. The chain uses TRBV4-2 and TRBJ1-3, with TRBD1 identical over 7 bases. Sample: PBMCs. This TCR derives from a woman aged 40 to 50 in good health and CMV-seropositive. In DNA form, the CDR3 reads TGTGCCAGCAGCCCAGACAGGGCCACTGGAAACACCATATATTTT. This sequence encodes CASSPDRATGNTIYF.